These 14 T cell receptor beta chains were sequenced from one sample in a study of cytomegalovirus exposure and HLA in healthy donors. The PCR used 60 Vbeta and 13 Jbeta primers. Sequenced by immunoSEQ multiplex PCR; TCRdb stores in-frame clones only, minus some. The sample has under 150,000 clones; over 60% are singletons. The specimen was PBMCs. Every receptor here comes from a woman aged 25 to 45 in good health and CMV-seropositive.

The chain couples TRBV4-3 to TRBJ2-3; D is perhaps TRBD1 (5 bases). CDR3 size: 16 residues. Germline CDR1 and CDR2: LGHNA and YSLEER. The germline V and J ends were trimmed by 3 bases and 6 bases, with 19 bases remaining between them. The CDR3 bases are TGCGCCAGCAGCCAGGGTCTCGACAGTGGGTGGGATACGCAGTATTTT. As protein: CASSQGLDSGWDTQYF.

The chain links TRBV7-9 to TRBJ2-7; possible D gene TRBD1, 5 bases. This CDR3 is built from 15 residues. Between the trimmed V and J ends, which lost 5 bases and 2 bases, there was a span of 16 bases. The V gene's germline CDR1 is SEHNR and CDR2 FQNEAQ (reference sequence). CDR3 protein: CASSPTRAGPYEQYF. In DNA form, the CDR3 reads TGTGCCAGCAGCCCCACCAGGGCTGGCCCCTACGAGCAGTACTTC.

This clone was detected only a few times. The chain combines TRBV5-1 with TRBJ1-6, with a weak D call TRBD1 (5 bases). CDR3 length equals 15 residues. V was clipped by 4 bases and J by 6 bases, with 14 bases between them. From germline, CDR1 is SGHRS and CDR2 YFSETQ. The CDR3 DNA reads as TGCGCCAGCAGCCCCGACAGAGTCGCTAATTCACCCCTCCACTTT. This gives the protein CASSPDRVANSPLHF.

In this sample, this clone turned up a few times. The rearrangement joins TRBV23-1 to TRBJ2-3, with 9 bases that match TRBD2. TRBV23-1 is marked as an open reading frame, function uncertain. This CDR3 contains 17 residues. J gave up 8 bases and V 0 bases, and 12 bases lay outside the gene matches. CDR3 DNA sequence: TGCGCCAGCAGTCAATCGCCGCGGACTAGCGAGGGGGGTACGCAGTATTTT. Encoded protein: CASSQSPRTSEGGTQYF.

The chain has TRBV28 and TRBJ2-7; 7 nucleotides match TRBD1. Germline loops: CDR1 MDHEN, CDR2 SYDVKM. The J segment lost 3 bases and the V segment lost 7 bases, leaving 3 bases of the junction unmatched. The CDR3 sequence is 12 residues long. The CDR3 region has the DNA TGTGCCAGCAATAACAGGGGCTACGAGCAGTACTTC. This codes for CASNNRGYEQYF.

The gene calls are TRBV5-6 and TRBJ1-1, with TRBD1 as a possible D gene (6 bases). Germline values: CDR1 SGHDT, CDR2 YYEEEE. V was shortened by 1 base and J by 1 base, with 14 bases between the two germline ends. CDR3 size: 16 residues. The CDR3 nucleotides read TGTGCCAGCAGCTTGTGGGGGGGCAGGAAGAACACTGAAGCTTTCTTT. This sequence encodes CASSLWGGRKNTEAFF.

The chain links TRBV19 to TRBJ1-1; tentative D call: TRBD1 (5 bases). V gave up 7 bases and J gave up 8 bases, with 11 bases separating them. CDR1 is LNHDA and CDR2 is SQIVND in the germline V gene (reference sequence). This CDR3 has 11 amino acids. Written as DNA, the CDR3 is TGTGCCAGTACAGGGTGGGCAGAAGCTTTCTTT. Translating it yields CASTGWAEAFF.

The CDR3 is CSVGYRGTTDTQYF. In DNA form, the CDR3 reads TGCAGCGTTGGATATCGGGGGACCACAGATACGCAGTATTTT. This chain joins TRBV29-1 and TRBJ2-3; possible D gene TRBD2, 6 bases. Trimming stripped 4 bases from V and 2 bases from J, with 13 bases between. Germline CDR1 reads SQVTM; CDR2 reads ANQGSEA. The CDR3 is made up of 14 amino acids.

The chain couples TRBV29-1 to TRBJ2-2; D might be TRBD2 (6 bases). The CDR3 runs 15 residues. Trimming left V 3 bases short and J 1 base short, with 12 bases between. Germline loops: CDR1 SQVTM, CDR2 ANQGSEA. CDR3 bases: TGCAGCGTTGACGGAGGGGTTGGGAACACCGGGGAGCTGTTTTTT. This encodes CSVDGGVGNTGELFF.

The chain carries TRBV25-1 and TRBJ2-5; 8 bases agree with TRBD2. Germline lookup yields CDR1 MGHDK and CDR2 SYGVNS. The CDR3 is 15 amino acids. V lost 1 base to trimming and J lost 4 bases; unmatched junction nucleotides: 5. The CDR3 here is CASSELDSGGETQYF. For the CDR3, the DNA is TGTGCCAGCAGTGAATTGGACAGCGGGGGAGAGACCCAGTACTTC.

The chain has TRBV5-1 and TRBJ1-4, with no clear D. CDR3 size: 17 residues. V was cut by 0 bases and J by 0 bases, with 12 bases left in between. Germline lookup yields CDR1 SGHRS and CDR2 YFSETQ. The CDR3 sequence is CASSLDPVIATNEKLFF. DNA of the CDR3: TGCGCCAGCAGCTTGGACCCAGTTATTGCAACTAATGAAAAACTGTTTTTT.

The chain combines TRBV27 with TRBJ2-3, with 7 bases matching TRBD2. Germline trimming cut 3 bases from V and 2 bases from J; bases unmatched to any gene: 5. The CDR3 is made up of 15 amino acids. CDR1 and CDR2 (germline): MNHEY, SMNVEV (reference sequence). CDR3 sequence reads: CASSFGGGVTDTQYF. CDR3 sequence (DNA): TGTGCCAGCAGTTTCGGCGGGGGAGTCACAGATACGCAGTATTTT.

This clone occurred once. The chain recombines TRBV5-3 with TRBJ2-3, with 9 bases aligning to TRBD2. TRBV5-3 is recorded as an ORF, its role being uncertain. This CDR3 region has 17 residues. V shed 1 base, J shed 6 bases, and the junction held 12 bases outside the gene matches. This CDR3 reads CARSLKGLARGSDTQYF. The CDR3 region has the DNA TGTGCCAGAAGCTTGAAGGGACTAGCAAGGGGGTCGGATACGCAGTATTTT.

In nucleotides, the CDR3 is TGTGCCAGTAGTATGGACAGGGGGAAGTCGGCTGGCTACACCTTC. Translated: CASSMDRGKSAGYTF. The V gene is TRBV19, the J gene TRBJ1-2, with 10 bases matching TRBD1. Germline-derived CDR1 and CDR2 are LNHDA and SQIVND (reference sequence). V dropped 3 bases and J dropped 7; count of bases not matched to a gene: 8. CDR3 length: 15 amino acids.